The rows below give T cell receptor beta chains drawn from one sample of a study of OX40 agonist ivuxolimab in advanced cancers. Sequencing used immunoSEQ multiplex PCR; TCRdb keeps in-frame clones, though not all of them. The sample lists tens of thousands of clones, about 90% occurring once. This material consisted of CD4+ or CD8+ T cells sorted from blood, taken in a trial of the OX40 agonist ivuxolimab. Source of these receptors: an adult with an advanced solid tumor such as melanoma, head and neck, liver or kidney cancer. Each CDR3 is given with its conserved first and last residue. D genes are given only for firm matches. Expanded clones get a size class; other rows say once, few or many, or leave the size out.

>TRBV5-1|.|TRBJ1-2|.
CASSPTGQGAFYGYTF
TGCGCCAGCAGCCCGACGGGGCAGGGAGCCTTCTATGGCTACACCTTC
>TRBV19|.|TRBJ1-2|.
CASSIAHSHPGYTF
TGTGCCAGTAGTATCGCCCATTCACACCCTGGCTACACCTTC
>TRBV29-1|.|TRBJ1-1|.
CSVEHTQGKNTEAFF
TGCAGCGTTGAACACACGCAGGGGAAGAACACTGAAGCTTTCTTT
>TRBV19|.|TRBJ2-2|.
CASTANTGELFF
TGTGCCAGTACAGCAAACACCGGGGAGCTGTTTTTT
>TRBV28|.|TRBJ2-7|.
CASSGLTSYEQYF
TGTGCCAGCAGCGGACTAACCTCCTACGAGCAGTACTTC
>TRBV9|.|TRBJ2-7|TRBD2
CASSPQRGLPYEQYF
TGTGCCAGCAGCCCCCAGCGGGGCCTACCCTACGAGCAGTACTTC
>TRBV27|.|TRBJ2-7|.
CASSLSGLKSSYEQYF
TGTGCCAGCAGTTTATCCGGCCTAAAAAGCTCCTACGAGCAGTACTTC
>TRBV9|few|TRBJ1-6|TRBD1
CASSRGTGRQPLHF
TGTGCCAGCAGCCGAGGGACAGGCCGTCAGCCCCTCCACTTT
>TRBV12-5|.|TRBJ2-7|TRBD1
CASGLAGGEQYF
TGTGCTAGTGGTTTGGCAGGGGGTGAGCAGTACTTC
>TRBV5-4|once|TRBJ2-3|.
CASSLSGATTDTQYF
TGTGCCAGCAGCTTGTCGGGAGCGACCACAGATACGCAGTATTTT
>TRBV7-6|.|TRBJ2-3|TRBD2
CASSLEDLAGVTDTQYF
TGTGCCAGCAGCTTAGAGGATCTAGCGGGGGTAACAGATACGCAGTATTTT
>TRBV5-1|.|TRBJ1-2|TRBD1
CASSLDRGGYGYTF
TGCGCCAGCAGCTTGGACAGGGGTGGCTATGGCTACACCTTC
>TRBV29-1|.|TRBJ2-1|TRBD2
CSVAPTIAGAGNEQFF
TGCAGCGTTGCCCCCACGATAGCGGGAGCAGGTAATGAGCAGTTCTTC
>TRBV5-6|.|TRBJ2-1|TRBD2
CASSLGLAGGYNEQFF
TGTGCCAGCAGCTTGGGGCTAGCGGGGGGTTACAATGAGCAGTTCTTC
>TRBV27|.|TRBJ2-7|TRBD2
CASSVGGEQYF
TGTGCCAGCAGTGTCGGGGGGGAGCAGTACTTC
>TRBV9|.|TRBJ2-7|TRBD1
CASSPGTGGLYEQYF
TGTGCCAGCAGCCCCGGGACAGGGGGCCTGTACGAGCAGTACTTC
>TRBV7-9|.|TRBJ1-4|.
CASTYRGDPSTNEKLFF
TGTGCCAGCACCTATCGGGGGGATCCATCAACTAATGAAAAACTGTTTTTT
>TRBV5-4|.|TRBJ2-3|TRBD2
CASSSDISGVRTDTQYF
TGTGCCAGCAGCAGCGATATTAGCGGGGTACGGACAGATACGCAGTATTTT
>TRBV28|.|TRBJ2-3|TRBD1
CASSRAYRDRGADTQYF
TGTGCCAGCAGTCGAGCTTACCGGGACAGGGGCGCAGATACGCAGTATTTT
>TRBV7-6|.|TRBJ2-7|TRBD1
CASSSGQGASYEQYF
TGTGCCAGCAGCTCAGGACAGGGGGCAAGCTACGAGCAGTACTTC
>TRBV7-9|.|TRBJ1-1|.
CASNPGEIRTEAFF
TGTGCCAGCAACCCGGGGGAAATCCGCACTGAAGCTTTCTTT
>TRBV6-1|.|TRBJ2-7|TRBD2
CASSDRGGYEQYF
TGTGCCAGCAGTGACCGCGGGGGCTACGAGCAGTACTTC
>TRBV29-1|.|TRBJ2-7|.
CSVEDQAGHSYEQYF
TGCAGCGTTGAAGATCAGGCGGGACACTCCTACGAGCAGTACTTC
>TRBV5-1|.|TRBJ2-1|.
CASSLVGDPYEQFF
TGCGCCAGCAGCTTGGTTGGGGATCCTTATGAGCAGTTCTTC
>TRBV2|.|TRBJ1-3|.
CASILVGESGNTIYF
TGTGCCAGCATCCTTGTCGGAGAAAGCGGAAACACCATATATTTT
>TRBV4-1|.|TRBJ1-2|.
CASSHVGAGDGYTF
TGCGCCAGCAGTCACGTGGGGGCCGGGGATGGCTACACCTTC
>TRBV27|few|TRBJ1-1|.
CASSYNRGSEAFF
TGTGCCAGCAGTTATAATCGGGGATCTGAAGCTTTCTTT
>TRBV6-1|.|TRBJ2-1|TRBD2
CASRERRGGSSYNEQFF
TGTGCCAGCAGGGAAAGGCGGGGGGGTAGCTCCTACAATGAGCAGTTCTTC
>TRBV7-9|few|TRBJ2-1|.
CASSFSGYNEQFF
TGTGCCAGCAGCTTCTCAGGGTACAATGAGCAGTTCTTC
>TRBV9|.|TRBJ1-1|TRBD1
CASSGTGGPEAFF
TGTGCCAGCAGCGGTACAGGGGGACCTGAAGCTTTCTTT
>TRBV28|.|TRBJ1-1|.
CASGFQKIRTEAFF
TGTGCCAGCGGGTTTCAAAAAATACGAACTGAAGCTTTCTTT
>TRBV13|.|TRBJ2-1|TRBD2
CASSLGVGGGEQFF
TGTGCCAGCAGCTTGGGCGTCGGGGGAGGGGAGCAGTTCTTC